One sample yielded the 5 T cell receptor beta chains listed below, sequenced in a study of T-cell memory formation after mild COVID-19. From the 5' RACE reads, TCRdb called clonotypes with MiXCR, one entry per CDR3 protein. The table includes 350,000 or so distinct CDR3 sequences, around 21% detected once. Material: PBMCs or a T cell subset sorted from them (not recorded which). The receptor set was obtained from an adult woman who had mild COVID-19 (a few samples of this study predate the infection). Cell type and time point are not known.

This clonotype occurred a few times. The chain recombines TRBV7-2 with TRBJ2-3, with D maybe TRBD2 (6 bases). Germline CDR1 and CDR2: SGHTA and FQGNSA. V gave up 2 bases and J gave up 9 bases, with 9 bases separating them. This CDR3 region has 12 residues. CDR3 sequence reads: CASSLSAGTQYF. CDR3 DNA: TGTGCCAGCAGCTTAAGTGCGGGGACGCAGTATTTT.

This clonotype was seen more than once but under ten times. V and J are TRBV30 and TRBJ1-3; D gene uncertain. The CDR3 consists of 16 residues. V gave up 2 bases and J gave up 0 bases, with 14 bases separating them. CDR1 is GTSNPN and CDR2 is SVGIG in the germline V gene (reference sequence). For the CDR3, the DNA is TGTGCCTGGAGTCCGAGTCTTCTTAGCTCTGGAAACACCATATATTTT. It specifies CAWSPSLLSSGNTIYF. Complete variable domain (other parts from reference TRBV30 and TRBJ1-3): SQTIHQWPATLVQPVGSPLSLECTVEGTSNPNLYWYRQAAGRGLQLLFYSVGIGQISSEVPQNLSASRPQDRQFILSSKKLLLSDSGFYLCAWSPSLLSSGNTIYFGEGSWLTVV.

The chain uses TRBV3-1 and TRBJ1-2; possibly TRBD1 for D (5 bases). This CDR3 has 12 amino acids. Germline V CDR1 and CDR2: LGHDT, YNNKEL (reference sequence). Deletions cut 1 base from V and 9 bases from J, with 9 bases between. This CDR3 reads CASSQGTLRYTF. In DNA, the CDR3 is TGTGCCAGCAGCCAAGGGACACTTCGCTACACCTTC.

The chain has TRBV6-5 and TRBJ2-7; tentatively, D is TRBD2 (5 bases). Germline V gene lookup returns CDR1 MNHEY and CDR2 SVGAGI. V lost 0 bases, J lost 6 bases, and 15 bases lay in between. This CDR3 is 15 amino acids long. Here the CDR3 reads CASSYSSGKSIEQYF. CDR3 coding DNA: TGTGCCAGCAGTTACTCTTCGGGGAAGAGTATCGAGCAGTACTTC.

J is TRBJ2-3 and V is TRBV20-1; a possible D gene is TRBD2 (6 bases). The V gene's germline CDR1 is DFQATT and CDR2 SNEGSKA (reference sequence). The CDR3 is 14 amino acids. The V and J ends lost 5 bases and 4 bases respectively, with 16 bases between them. CDR3 sequence (DNA): TGCAGTGCTCTCAATCTGGGGGGAGCAGATACGCAGTATTTT. Amino acid sequence: CSALNLGGADTQYF.